One sample yielded the 9 T cell receptor beta chains listed below, sequenced in a study of immune characterization of retroperitoneal liposarcoma. TCRdb recomputed calls from the PCR reads with MiXCR, one row per CDR3 protein. The sample yields some 4,000 distinct CDR3 sequences, approximately 30% seen once. Sequenced material: blood. Receptors were obtained from a female donor with retroperitoneal liposarcoma.

This clonotype qualifies as medium-sized. In DNA form, the CDR3 reads TGTGCCAGCAGTTTAGTCTCCAATGAGCAGTTCTTC. It yields the protein CASSLVSNEQFF. This chain joins TRBV12-3 or TRBV12-4 and TRBJ2-1, with no clear D. The CDR3 extends over 12 amino acids. Trimming pared 1 base from V and 6 bases from J, leaving 4 bases between.

The chain couples TRBV4-1 to TRBJ2-5; maybe TRBD2 (7 bases). There are 15 residues in the CDR3. V dropped 3 bases and J dropped 5 bases, with 16 bases sitting between them. Germline V CDR1 and CDR2: MGHRA, YSYEKL. CDR3 bases: TGCGCCAGCAGCCACCTAGGGGGGGCTGAGGAGACCCAGTACTTC. It specifies CASSHLGGAEETQYF.

The chain employs TRBV6-1 and TRBJ2-5; TRBD2 agrees at 12 bases. Per germline, CDR1 MNHNS and CDR2 SASEGT. This CDR3 spans 15 amino acids. V lost 2 bases to trimming and J lost 11 bases; unmatched junction nucleotides: 9. CDR3 region: CASSELAGGPGEQYF. DNA of the CDR3: TGTGCCAGCAGTGAACTAGCGGGAGGGCCGGGAGAGCAGTACTTC.

By frequency in the sample, this clonotype is medium-sized. The V call is TRBV6-5, the J call TRBJ2-5, with D unclear. The J call may be faulty, since TRBJ2-7 better matches the DNA end. Germline CDR1 is MNHEY and CDR2 is SVGAGI. CDR3 length: 12 amino acids. The CDR3 region is CASSYPGYEQYF. As DNA, the CDR3 is TGTGCCAGCAGTTACCCCGGATACGAGCAGTACTTC.

Within the sample, this clonotype is medium-sized. This chain uses TRBV11-1 with TRBJ2-3; 10 nucleotides line up with TRBD1. The germline gives CDR1 SGHAT, CDR2 FQDESV (reference sequence). The CDR3 consists of 16 residues. The J segment lost 6 bases and the V segment lost 1 base, leaving 7 bases of the junction unmatched. CDR3: CASSLEWGQGRDTQYF. CDR3 DNA: TGTGCCAGCAGCTTAGAGTGGGGACAGGGGAGGGATACGCAGTATTTT.

The CDR3 sequence: CASSYSLLSYNEQFF. CDR3 in DNA: TGTGCCAGCAGTTACTCGCTCCTTTCCTACAATGAGCAGTTCTTC. The V call is TRBV6-6, the J call TRBJ2-1; D unclear. This CDR3 is 15 amino acids long. Trimming left V 0 bases short and J 1 base short, with 7 bases between. Germline values: CDR1 MNHNY, CDR2 SVGAGI (reference sequence).

The V gene is TRBV12-3 or TRBV12-4, the J gene TRBJ2-2; D possibly matches TRBD1 or TRBD2 (5 bases each). The CDR3 contains 13 residues. The V and J ends lost 6 bases and 6 bases respectively, with 11 bases between them. The CDR3 nucleotides are TGTGCCAGCAGCTCACTGGGGGCCGGGGAGCTGTTTTTT. Protein: CASSSLGAGELFF.

This rearrangement joins TRBV4-1 to TRBJ1-6, with D perhaps TRBD1 (6 bases). CDR1 and CDR2 from the germline V gene are MGHRA and YSYEKL. V was trimmed by 3 bases and J by 5 bases, leaving 14 bases between them. The CDR3 sequence is 16 residues long. The CDR3 region is CASSHWTESNNSPLHF. CDR3 nucleotides: TGCGCCAGCAGCCATTGGACAGAATCTAATAATTCACCCCTCCACTTT.

V and J are TRBV6-1 and TRBJ1-6; 7 bases match TRBD1. The CDR3 loop spans 15 amino acids. Germline trimming cut 6 bases from V and 0 bases from J; bases unmatched to any gene: 2. CDR1 and CDR2 (germline): MNHNS, SASEGT. CDR3 in amino acids: CASRTGSSYNSPLHF. For the CDR3, the DNA is TGTGCCAGCAGGACAGGGAGCTCCTATAATTCACCCCTCCACTTT.